The present T cell receptor (beta chain) was sequenced within a study of beta chain features in type 1 diabetes. Of the isolated RNA, all was reverse transcribed, and so the sequenced material was expressed TCRB transcripts. Naive, central memory and regulatory T cell samples averaged around 3.9 million reads. TCRdb's table, derived via immunoSEQ multiplex PCR, lists solely in-frame clones and lacks some. Of around 170,000 clones detected, 9% appear once; the ten largest clones hold roughly 0.72%. A remark on this clone: Its antigen is not identified.

Study-level points and caveats: With patients and controls alike, PCR might favor shorter templates to an equal degree. In all four CD4+ subsets, TCRB CDR3 length was significantly, moderately reduced in type 1 diabetes.

The CDR3 totals 12 residues. CDR1 LNHDA and CDR2 SQIVND come from the germline V gene (reference sequence). V was pared by 2 bases and J by 7 bases, with 8 bases between. The chain couples TRBV19 to TRBJ1-2; a weak D match, TRBD1 (5 bases). Sample: central memory CD4+ T cells from blood. This TCR derives from a woman aged 30 to 39 with type 1 diabetes. The CDR3, as DNA: TGTGCCAGTAGTATACAGGGTCCTGGCTACACCTTC. Protein product: CASSIQGPGYTF.